Included here is one T cell receptor beta chain sequence, with context. Antigen specificity is unknown. The entry originates in a study of T cell responses to AZD1222 COVID-19 vaccine. Method: immunoSEQ multiplex PCR; TCRdb's copy keeps in-frame clones and lacks some. Of about 47,000 clones listed, around 85% are singletons. This CDR3 has 15 amino acids. CDR1 and CDR2 from the germline V gene are MNHNS and SASEGT. The V gene lost 1 base and the J gene lost 2 bases, with 12 bases spanning the gap. Study-wide points: Females made up more of the donors, who were largely white British, and clonal diversity may have come out too low. At baseline, just five or six AZD1222 recipients tested seropositive. The study reported that nearly half of spike-specific TCRs target unmutated variant regions.

The sequence was obtained from an adult in good health. Sequencing used peripheral blood, obtained on day 0 of MenACWY control vaccination. V and J are TRBV6-1 and TRBJ2-7; a possible D gene is TRBD2 (6 bases). CDR3 sequence: CASSEEAGSPYEQYF. CDR3 in DNA: TGTGCCAGCAGTGAAGAAGCCGGGAGCCCCTACGAGCAGTACTTC.